The present T cell receptor (beta chain) was sequenced within a study of T cells in tumors after PD-1 blockade. The length of the CDR3 is 14 residues. In germline, CDR1 is KGHSH, CDR2 LQKENI. V was pared by 4 bases and J by 2 bases, with 5 bases of the junction left unmatched. The repertoire was sequenced with immunoSEQ multiplex PCR; TCRdb's copy has only in-frame clones and lacks some. The data contain roughly 47,000 clones, approximately 79% of them singletons. The input for sequencing was PBMCs, taken before anti-PD-1 treatment. The clonotype originates from a human donor with basal cell carcinoma. The V call is TRBV18, the J call TRBJ2-7; the match to TRBD2 covers 7 bases. The CDR3 nucleotides are TGTGCCAGCTCACGATCGGGGGGAACCTACGAGCAGTACTTC. Encoded protein: CASSRSGGTYEQYF.